What follows are 6 T cell receptor beta chains derived from one specimen sequenced in a study of cytomegalovirus exposure and HLA in healthy donors. Primers for the PCR totalled 60 Vbeta and 13 Jbeta. The assay was immunoSEQ multiplex PCR, and TCRdb's table has in-frame clones only and misses some. The sample contains roughly 180,000 clones, roughly 80% of which appear only once. The sequenced material came from PBMCs. These receptors were collected from a woman aged 18-35 years in good health and CMV-seronegative.

This clone is a singleton in its sample. The chain carries TRBV7-9 and TRBJ2-7; the D is unclear. V lost 1 base to trimming and J lost 2 bases, with 12 bases between them. The CDR3 sequence is 15 residues long. Germline assignment: CDR1 SEHNR and CDR2 FQNEAQ (reference sequence). The CDR3 sequence is CASSLDGRPPYEQYF. CDR3 DNA: TGTGCCAGCAGCTTAGACGGCAGGCCACCCTACGAGCAGTACTTC.

CDR3 sequence (DNA): TGTGCCTGGGAAGAGGGACTAGCGGGAGTAAATGAGCAGTTCTTC. The encoded protein is CAWEEGLAGVNEQFF. The chain uses TRBV30 and TRBJ2-1; 14 bases are shared with TRBD2. In germline, CDR1 is GTSNPN, CDR2 SVGIG (reference sequence). This CDR3 region has 15 residues. The ends lost 5 bases at V and 7 bases at J; junction bases unmatched: 7.

The chain recombines TRBV29-1 with TRBJ2-2, with TRBD1 matching 7 bases. The CDR3 runs 12 residues. The V gene end was trimmed by 3 bases and the J gene end by 6 bases; junction bases not matched to a gene: 1. CDR1 is SQVTM, CDR2 ANQGSEA, per germline. CDR3 bases: TGCAGCGTTGACGGACAGGCCGGGGAGCTGTTTTTT. It specifies CSVDGQAGELFF.

The chain joins TRBV27 to TRBJ1-4, with D possibly TRBD1 on 6 matching bases. V lost 7 bases and J 0 bases, leaving 15 bases between the germline ends. The CDR3 spans 16 residues. CDR1 is MNHEY, CDR2 SMNVEV, per germline (reference sequence). Here the CDR3 reads CASKEGHFATNEKLFF. CDR3 nucleotides: TGTGCCAGCAAAGAGGGACATTTTGCAACTAATGAAAAACTGTTTTTT.

This chain joins TRBV28 and TRBJ2-2, with a weak D call TRBD1 (6 bases). V lost 6 bases and J lost 0, with 11 bases in between. The CDR3 is 15 amino acids. CDR1 MDHEN and CDR2 SYDVKM come from the germline V gene. Here the CDR3 reads CASSRQASNTGELFF. CDR3 in DNA: TGTGCCAGCAGCCGACAGGCGTCGAACACCGGGGAGCTGTTTTTT.

The gene calls are TRBV9 and TRBJ2-2; 8 nucleotides align to TRBD2. With 5 bases clipped from V and 7 bases from J, the junction kept 4 bases outside the gene matches. Germline assignment: CDR1 SGDLS and CDR2 YYNGEE. CDR3 length equals 13 residues. In nucleotides, the CDR3 is TGTGCCAGCAGAAGAAGCGGGAGCGGGGAGCTGTTTTTT. Its protein product is CASRRSGSGELFF.